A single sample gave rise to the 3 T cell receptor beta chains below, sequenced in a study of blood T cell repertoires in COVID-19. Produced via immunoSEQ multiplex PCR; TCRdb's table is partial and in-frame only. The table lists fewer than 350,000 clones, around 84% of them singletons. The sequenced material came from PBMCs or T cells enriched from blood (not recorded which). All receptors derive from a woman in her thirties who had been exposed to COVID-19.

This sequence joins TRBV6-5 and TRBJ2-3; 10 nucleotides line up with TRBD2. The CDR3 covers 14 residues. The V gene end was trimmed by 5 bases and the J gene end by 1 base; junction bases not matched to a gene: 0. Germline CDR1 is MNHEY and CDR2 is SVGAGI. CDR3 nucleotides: TGTGCCAGCAGTCTAGCGGGAGGCACAGATACGCAGTATTTT. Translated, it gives CASSLAGGTDTQYF.

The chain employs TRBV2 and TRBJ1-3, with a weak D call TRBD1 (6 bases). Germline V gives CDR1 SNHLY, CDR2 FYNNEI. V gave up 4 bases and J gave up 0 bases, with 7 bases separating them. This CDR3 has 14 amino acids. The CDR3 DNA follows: TGTGCCAGCAGTGGCAGGGGCTCTGGAAACACCATATATTTT. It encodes CASSGRGSGNTIYF.

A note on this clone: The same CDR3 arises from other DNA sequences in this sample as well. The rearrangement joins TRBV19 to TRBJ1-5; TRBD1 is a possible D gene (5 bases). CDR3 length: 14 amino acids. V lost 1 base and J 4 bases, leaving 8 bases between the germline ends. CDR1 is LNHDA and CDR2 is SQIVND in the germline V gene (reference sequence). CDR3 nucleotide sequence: TGTGCCAGTAGTATAGGGGGCAGGAATCAGCCCCAGCATTTT. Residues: CASSIGGRNQPQHF.